The T cell receptor beta chain under discussion was sequenced for a study of blood T cell repertoires in COVID-19. Study overall: COVID-19 samples collected from the United States, Italy and Spain covered acute and convalescent phases. The analysed material was cDNA or gDNA that came from T cells, B-cell-depleted T cells, or PBMCs.

As handled by the study authors: Counts of nucleated cells, estimated from reference gene primer amplification, were obtained. Measured with immunoSEQ multiplex PCR; TCRdb has only the in-frame clones, and not every one. V and J calls and clone size come straight from that table; D and trimming were deduced from the DNA. The sample records more than 150,000 clones, around 84% being singletons. From germline, CDR1 is MGHRA and CDR2 YSYEKL. The ends lost 5 bases at V and 10 bases at J; junction bases unmatched: 11. The CDR3 extends over 16 amino acids. The material sequenced was peripheral blood. The TCR sequence derives from a man younger than 40 with active or convalescent COVID-19. The V call is TRBV4-1, the J call TRBJ1-6; TRBD1 agrees at 10 bases. As DNA, the CDR3 is TGCGCCAGCAGCGAGATCCCCGGGACAGGGGCATCACCCCTCCACTTT. Residues: CASSEIPGTGASPLHF.